The rows below give T cell receptor beta chains drawn from one sample of a study of T cells in Graves' hyperthyroidism and ophthalmopathy. TCRdb processed the multiplex PCR reads anew with MiXCR; each CDR3 protein has one entry. Seen here are approximately 640,000 distinct CDR3 sequences, 15% to 20% observed once, and the top ten hold 3% to 4%. Sequencing was done on a sample of blood. The origin of the receptors is a woman aged 25 to 39 with Graves' hyperthyroidism. The CDR3 runs from the conserved cysteine through the conserved F or W. D genes are given only for firm matches. Rows may omit the clone size; those that give it use once, few, many or a size class.

>TRBV19|.|TRBJ1-2|TRBD1
CASSMLTGRSYGYTF
TGTGCCAGTAGTATGTTGACAGGGAGGTCCTATGGCTACACCTTC
>TRBV6-5|few|TRBJ1-5|TRBD1
CASSYTQGNNQPQHF
TGTGCCAGCAGTTACACACAGGGGAACAATCAGCCCCAGCATTTT
>TRBV6-1|few|TRBJ2-1|.
CASRDTNKAFF
TGTGCCAGCAGGGACACCAACAAAGCGTTCTTC
>TRBV20-1|few|TRBJ2-3|TRBD2
CSVRLAGPTDTQYF
TGCAGTGTCCGCCTAGCGGGGCCCACAGATACGCAGTATTTT
>TRBV12-3/TRBV12-4|few|TRBJ2-5|TRBD2
CASSPGTSGSKTQYF
TGTGCCAGCAGCCCCGGGACTAGCGGGAGTAAGACCCAGTACTTC
>TRBV2|many|TRBJ2-5|TRBD1
CASRGQGFQETQYF
TGTGCCAGCCGGGGACAGGGGTTCCAAGAGACCCAGTACTTC
>TRBV11-2|many|TRBJ2-3|.
CASSVGGRDTQYF
TGTGCCAGCAGCGTTGGGGGGAGAGATACGCAGTATTTT
>TRBV28|.|TRBJ2-1|.
CASSIIYNEQFF
TGTGCCAGCAGCATTATATACAATGAGCAGTTCTTC
>TRBV28|few|TRBJ2-5|.
CASSPPPGPQYF
TGTGCCAGCAGTCCCCCACCGGGACCCCAATATTTC
>TRBV12-3/TRBV12-4|many|TRBJ2-2|TRBD2
CASSSSGGPTGELFF
TGTGCCAGCAGTTCTAGCGGGGGGCCCACCGGGGAGCTGTTTTTT
>TRBV28|many|TRBJ1-2|.
CASSLVLGVYGYTF
TGTGCCAGCAGTTTAGTATTGGGGGTCTATGGCTACACCTTC
>TRBV19|.|TRBJ1-5|.
CASSDLQGLSNQPQHF
TGTGCCAGTAGTGACCTACAGGGTCTCAGCAATCAGCCCCAGCATTTT
>TRBV27|many|TRBJ2-1|TRBD1
CASRRTGGDYNEQFF
TGTGCCAGCAGACGGACAGGGGGTGATTACAATGAGCAGTTCTTC
>TRBV12-3/TRBV12-4|many|TRBJ2-1|.
CASSSRGRASSYNEQFF
TGTGCCAGCAGTAGCCGGGGACGGGCGAGCTCCTACAATGAGCAGTTCTTC
>TRBV2|many|TRBJ2-3|TRBD2
CASSRTSGTPDTQYF
TGTGCCAGCAGTCGGACTAGCGGGACCCCAGATACGCAGTATTTT
>TRBV6-1|few|TRBJ2-4|.
CASRLSSLGGPGEYF
TGTGCCAGCAGACTCTCTTCCTTGGGGGGCCCGGGGGAGTACTTC
>TRBV28|.|TRBJ1-4|TRBD1
CASKPGTGGIKLFF
TGTGCCAGCAAACCCGGGACAGGGGGTATTAAACTGTTTTTT
>TRBV9|.|TRBJ2-2|TRBD1
CASSVAGTGGAGELFF
TGTGCCAGCAGCGTAGCCGGGACAGGGGGTGCCGGGGAGCTGTTTTTT
>TRBV28|many|TRBJ2-7|TRBD1
CASSLNRDRALYEQYF
TGTGCCAGCAGTTTAAACCGGGACAGGGCCTTGTACGAGCAGTACTTC
>TRBV7-9|.|TRBJ2-7|.
CASFYPSSYEQYF
TGTGCCAGCTTCTATCCTTCCTCCTACGAGCAGTACTTC
>TRBV20-1|many|TRBJ2-1|.
CSASRLRDGEQFF
TGCAGTGCTAGCCGTCTCCGGGATGGTGAGCAGTTCTTC
>TRBV30|many|TRBJ2-7|.
CAWSPRGPYEQYF
TGTGCCTGGAGCCCCAGGGGACCCTACGAGCAGTACTTC
>TRBV20-1|.|TRBJ2-7|TRBD1
CSARDRVSSYEQYF
TGCAGTGCTAGGGACAGGGTAAGCTCCTACGAGCAGTACTTC
>TRBV12-3/TRBV12-4|many|TRBJ2-3|.
CASSPYTDTQYF
TGTGCCAGCAGCCCATACACAGATACGCAGTATTTT
>TRBV12-3/TRBV12-4|many|TRBJ1-4|TRBD1
CASSLRTGGGEKLFF
TGTGCCAGCAGCCTTAGGACAGGGGGAGGTGAAAAACTGTTTTTT
>TRBV28|many|TRBJ1-5|TRBD1
CASSQLGTDNQPQHF
TGTGCCAGCAGCCAGCTAGGGACAGATAATCAGCCCCAGCATTTT
>TRBV28|many|TRBJ2-3|TRBD2
CASSSPRLAGGLSDTQYF
TGTGCCAGCAGTTCCCCGAGGCTAGCGGGAGGCCTATCAGATACGCAGTATTTT
>TRBV5-1|.|TRBJ2-3|TRBD2
CASSSRGGSLPDTQYF
TGCGCCAGCAGCTCGAGAGGCGGGAGTCTGCCAGATACGCAGTATTTT
>TRBV7-9|.|TRBJ2-7|.
CASSIRDPRSYEQYF
TGTGCCAGCAGCATCAGGGACCCACGCTCCTACGAGCAGTACTTC
>TRBV20-1|.|TRBJ2-1|TRBD2
CSARDVSGRFGNEQFF
TGCAGTGCTAGAGATGTTAGCGGGAGGTTCGGCAATGAGCAGTTCTTC
>TRBV5-1|.|TRBJ2-2|TRBD2
CASSLDGSGRNTGELFF
TGCGCCAGCAGCTTGGATGGCAGCGGGAGAAACACCGGGGAGCTGTTTTTT
>TRBV5-1|many|TRBJ2-7|TRBD2
CASSLAGGLGDEQYF
TGCGCCAGCAGCTTGGCCGGGGGACTAGGGGACGAGCAGTACTTC
>TRBV10-3|many|TRBJ1-1|.
CAIREQGANTEAFF
TGTGCCATCCGGGAGCAGGGCGCGAACACTGAAGCTTTCTTT
>TRBV11-2|.|TRBJ2-1|TRBD2
CASSLNLAGVGNEQFF
TGTGCCAGCAGCCTTAATCTAGCGGGAGTCGGCAATGAGCAGTTCTTC
>TRBV19|few|TRBJ2-5|.
CASSIGGTGQYF
TGTGCCAGTAGTATCGGGGGGACAGGCCAGTACTTC
>TRBV20-1|.|TRBJ2-1|.
CSARDLRSVYNGQFF
TGCAGTGCTAGAGATCTCAGAAGCGTCTACAATGGGCAGTTCTTC
>TRBV30|many|TRBJ1-5|.
CAWSQGRVYSNQPQHF
TGTGCCTGGAGTCAGGGCCGGGTATATAGCAATCAGCCCCAGCATTTT
>TRBV4-1|many|TRBJ2-7|.
CASSHSEVGSNEQYF
TGCGCCAGCAGCCACTCAGAAGTAGGTTCGAACGAGCAGTACTTC
>TRBV20-1|few|TRBJ2-3|.
CSAPPRGTGDTQYF
TGCAGTGCTCCCCCTAGGGGGACTGGAGATACGCAGTATTTT
>TRBV28|.|TRBJ1-6|.
CASSSSTASGSPLHF
TGTGCCAGCAGTTCCTCGACAGCGAGTGGGTCACCCCTCCACTTT
>TRBV6-1|many|TRBJ1-1|.
CASTRSQGPRGNTEAFF
TGTGCCAGCACTAGATCACAGGGTCCAAGGGGGAACACTGAAGCTTTCTTT
>TRBV6-5|.|TRBJ1-2|TRBD1
CASSYRMTGWEGYTF
TGTGCCAGCAGTTACCGAATGACAGGGTGGGAGGGCTACACCTTC
>TRBV3-1|.|TRBJ2-7|TRBD2
CASSPRPGTSGIRTYEQYF
TGTGCCAGCTCACCCCGCCCCGGGACTAGCGGGATTAGGACCTACGAGCAGTACTTC
>TRBV19|once|TRBJ1-5|TRBD1
CASSIGTGGEGNQPQHF
TGTGCCAGTAGTATAGGGACAGGGGGCGAAGGCAATCAGCCCCAGCATTTT
>TRBV11-2|many|TRBJ1-1|.
CASSSGSNTEAFF
TGTGCCAGCAGCTCCGGGTCGAACACTGAAGCTTTCTTT
>TRBV11-1|many|TRBJ1-1|TRBD1
CASSTGQIPGNTEAFF
TGTGCCAGCAGCACGGGACAGATCCCGGGGAACACTGAAGCTTTCTTT
>TRBV5-1|many|TRBJ1-2|.
CASSLNKGSYGYTF
TGCGCCAGCAGCTTGAATAAGGGATCTTATGGCTACACCTTC
>TRBV9|few|TRBJ2-7|TRBD2
CASSVGTSGSSYEQYF
TGTGCCAGCAGCGTAGGGACTAGCGGGAGCTCCTACGAGCAGTACTTC
>TRBV11-2|many|TRBJ2-7|.
CASSVLRDAYEQYF
TGTGCCAGCAGCGTACTACGGGACGCCTACGAGCAGTACTTC
>TRBV27|many|TRBJ1-2|TRBD1
CASSLHRGSYGYTF
TGTGCCAGCAGTCTACACAGGGGGTCCTATGGCTACACCTTC
>TRBV28|many|TRBJ1-1|TRBD1
CASRPGTGVTEAFF
TGTGCCAGCAGGCCCGGGACAGGGGTAACTGAAGCTTTCTTT
>TRBV12-3/TRBV12-4|many|TRBJ2-3|.
CASSPSTAPDTQYF
TGTGCCAGCAGCCCCTCGACGGCACCAGATACGCAGTATTTT
>TRBV28|many|TRBJ1-1|.
CASSLDSGLGTEAFF
TGTGCCAGCAGTCTCGACTCGGGACTTGGAACTGAAGCTTTCTTT
>TRBV5-6|many|TRBJ2-7|.
CASSLALGRYSYEQYF
TGTGCCAGCAGCTTGGCCCTAGGACGGTACTCCTACGAGCAGTACTTC
>TRBV11-3|many|TRBJ2-1|.
CASSSPGSSREQFF
TGTGCCAGCAGCTCCCCCGGTAGTAGTCGGGAGCAGTTCTTC
>TRBV7-9|.|TRBJ1-1|TRBD1
CASSPSIQGRHTEAFF
TGTGCCAGCAGCCCATCCATACAGGGGAGACACACTGAAGCTTTCTTT
>TRBV2|many|TRBJ1-1|TRBD1
CASSRTGENTEAFF
TGTGCCAGCAGTCGGACAGGGGAAAACACTGAAGCTTTCTTT
>TRBV7-9|many|TRBJ2-7|TRBD1
CASSPRQGKSEQYF
TGTGCCAGCAGCCCCCGACAGGGGAAAAGCGAGCAGTACTTC